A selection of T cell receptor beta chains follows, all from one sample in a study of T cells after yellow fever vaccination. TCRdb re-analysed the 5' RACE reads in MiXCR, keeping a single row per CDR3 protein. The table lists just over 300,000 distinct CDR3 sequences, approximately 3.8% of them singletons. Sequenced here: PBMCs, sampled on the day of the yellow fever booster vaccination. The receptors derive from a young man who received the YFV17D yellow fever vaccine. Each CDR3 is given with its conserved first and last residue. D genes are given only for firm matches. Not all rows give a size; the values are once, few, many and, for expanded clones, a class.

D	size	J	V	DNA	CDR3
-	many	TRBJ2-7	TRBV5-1	TGCGCCAGCAGCTTGGCAGGGGTGGACGAGCAGTACTTC	CASSLAGVDEQYF
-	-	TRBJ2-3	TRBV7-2	TGTGCCAGCAGCTTAGAGTTGGGGGGCACAGATACGCAGTATTTT	CASSLELGGTDTQYF
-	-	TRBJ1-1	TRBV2	TGTGCCAGCACCTCTAGAACTGAAGCTTTCTTT	CASTSRTEAFF
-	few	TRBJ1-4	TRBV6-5	TGTGCCAGCAGTTACTCTTGGGCAGAGAATGAAAAACTGTTTTTT	CASSYSWAENEKLFF
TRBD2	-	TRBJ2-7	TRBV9	TGTGCCAGCAGCGCGGGGGGGGGCCCTACCTACGAGCAGTACTTC	CASSAGGGPTYEQYF
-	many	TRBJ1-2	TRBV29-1	TGCAGCGTTGGAGGCGGGGTAAAGTGGGGCTACACCTTC	CSVGGGVKWGYTF
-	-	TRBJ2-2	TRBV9	TGTGCCAGCACCGGTCGGGGGGCCCCCGGGGAGCTGTTTTTT	CASTGRGAPGELFF
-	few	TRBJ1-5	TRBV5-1	TGCGCCAGCAGCTCCGAGGGCGGTCGACCCCAGCATTTT	CASSSEGGRPQHF
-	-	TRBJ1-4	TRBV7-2	TGTGCCAGCAGACCTAGAGAAGGGCAGGAAAAACTGTTTTTT	CASRPREGQEKLFF
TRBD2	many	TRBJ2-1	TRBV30	TGTGCCTGGAGTCTCGGTGCCGGGGGGTCCTACAATGAGCAGTTCTTC	CAWSLGAGGSYNEQFF
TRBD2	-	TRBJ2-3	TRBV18	TGTGCCAGCTCACCAGCCCTCATTAGCGGGGGGGCCCCAGATACGCAGTATTTT	CASSPALISGGAPDTQYF
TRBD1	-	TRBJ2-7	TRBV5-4	TGTGCCAGCAGCCTGGGACAGGGCTCGTTCTACGAGCAGTACTTC	CASSLGQGSFYEQYF
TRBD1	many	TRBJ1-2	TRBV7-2	TGTGCCAGCAGTCCGGGGACAGGGGGACGAGGCTACACCTTC	CASSPGTGGRGYTF
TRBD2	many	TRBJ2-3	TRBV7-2	TGTGCCAGCAGCTTAGCGTCCAATCAGCGGGGGGGAATAGATACGCAGTATTTT	CASSLASNQRGGIDTQYF
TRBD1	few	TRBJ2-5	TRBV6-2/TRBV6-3	TGTGCCAGCGGGAAGGACAGGGGTCGGGAGACCCAGTACTTC	CASGKDRGRETQYF
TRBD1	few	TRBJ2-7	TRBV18	TGTGCCAGCTCACCTACCGACAGGGGTATCTACGAGCAGTACTTC	CASSPTDRGIYEQYF
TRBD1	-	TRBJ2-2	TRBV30	TGTGCCTGGAGTGTGGGGACAGGAGACACCGGGGAGCTGTTTTTT	CAWSVGTGDTGELFF
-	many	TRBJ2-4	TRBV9	TGTGCCAGCAGCGCTTCTGACAGGGCCAAAAACATTCAGTACTTC	CASSASDRAKNIQYF
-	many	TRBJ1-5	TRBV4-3	TGCGCCAGCAGCCAAGCCTCGGGCCACAATCAGCCCCAGCATTTT	CASSQASGHNQPQHF
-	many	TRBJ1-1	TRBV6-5	TGTGCCAGCAGCAACCCAAGTGGGCGTGGAGCTTTCTTT	CASSNPSGRGAFF
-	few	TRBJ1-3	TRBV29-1	TGCAGCGTTGAAGTCGGGGGGCTTAACACCATATTTTTT	CSVEVGGLNTIFF
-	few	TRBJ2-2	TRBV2	TGTGCCAGCAGTGACCGGGAAACCGGGGAGCTGTTTTTT	CASSDRETGELFF
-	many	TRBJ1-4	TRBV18	TGTGCCAGCTCACCCACAGGGACAACTAATGAAAAACTGTTTTTT	CASSPTGTTNEKLFF